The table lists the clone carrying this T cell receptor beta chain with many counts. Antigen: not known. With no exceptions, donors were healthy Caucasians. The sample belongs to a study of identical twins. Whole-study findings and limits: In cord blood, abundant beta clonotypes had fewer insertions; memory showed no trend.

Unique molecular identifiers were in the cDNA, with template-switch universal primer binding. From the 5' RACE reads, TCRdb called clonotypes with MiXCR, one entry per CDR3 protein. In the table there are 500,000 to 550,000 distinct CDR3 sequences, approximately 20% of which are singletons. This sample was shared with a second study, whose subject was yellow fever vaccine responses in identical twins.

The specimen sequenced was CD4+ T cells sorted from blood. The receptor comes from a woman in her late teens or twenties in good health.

The chain's CDR3 is CASSPSGRVNEQFF. The CDR3 DNA reads TGTGCCAGCAGCCCTAGCGGGAGGGTCAATGAGCAGTTCTTC. The rearrangement joins TRBV7-9 to TRBJ2-1, with TRBD2 identical over 12 bases. Germline CDR1 reads SEHNR; CDR2 reads FQNEAQ (reference sequence). Trimming at V came to 5 bases and at J to 6 bases, leaving 2 bases not matched to a gene. The CDR3 has 14 residues.